The 23 T cell receptor beta chains reported below all come from one sample, sequenced in a study of T cell repertoires in cytomegalovirus infection. TCRdb re-derived calls from the reads in MiXCR, one entry per CDR3 protein. The sample holds approximately 170,000 distinct CDR3 sequences, under 20% seen once. The sequenced sample was CD8+ T cells from PBMCs. These receptors came from a human donor in good health (CMV status not recorded). Some clones in this sample may be carry-over from other donors' samples.

This clonotype has just a few counts. This rearrangement joins TRBV7-9 to TRBJ1-1, with D possibly being TRBD1 (6 bases). Germline V gene data show CDR1 as SEHNR and CDR2 as FQNEAQ (reference sequence). CDR3 length equals 15 residues. Trimming took 5 bases from V and 4 from J, leaving 17 bases between them. Here the CDR3 reads CASSPHRDGPTEAFF. DNA for the CDR3: TGTGCCAGCAGCCCACACAGGGATGGACCCACTGAAGCTTTCTTT.

This clonotype was counted a few times. This chain's CDR3 is CASSLSTGWADTEAFF. In DNA, the CDR3 is TGTGCCAGCAGTTTATCGACAGGGTGGGCGGACACTGAAGCTTTCTTT. V and J are TRBV28 and TRBJ1-1, with 7 bases aligning to TRBD1. Germline V lookup: CDR1 MDHEN, CDR2 SYDVKM. This CDR3 is built from 16 residues. V gave up 1 base and J gave up 3 bases; unmatched junction bases: 8.

This chain joins TRBV7-2 and TRBJ2-3, with 10 positions matching TRBD2. This CDR3 is built from 15 residues. Germline-derived CDR1 and CDR2 are SGHTA and FQGNSA. J gave up 0 bases and V 5 bases, and 2 bases lay outside the gene matches. CDR3 sequence (DNA): TGTGCCAGCAGCCCGACTAGCGGGAGCACAGATACGCAGTATTTT. It is translated as CASSPTSGSTDTQYF.

The chain has TRBV11-2 and TRBJ1-1; D is unresolved. This CDR3 is built from 11 residues. V was shortened by 5 bases and J by 8 bases, with 9 bases between the two germline ends. The germline V gene has CDR1 SGHAT and CDR2 FQNNGV. CDR3 DNA: TGTGCCAGCAGCCACTTTACCGAAGCTTTCTTT. Encoded protein: CASSHFTEAFF.

The CDR3 protein is CASTPTDRHEQFF. The CDR3 DNA reads as TGTGCCAGCACCCCGACCGACCGACACGAGCAGTTCTTC. The chain links TRBV7-8 to TRBJ2-1; D is ambiguous. The V gene's germline CDR1 is SGHVS and CDR2 FQNEAQ. The CDR3 runs 13 residues. V gave up 7 bases and J gave up 10 bases, with 17 bases separating them.

This clonotype was observed a few times. CDR3 in DNA: TGTGCCAGCAGCCTCGACAAGAACACTGAAGCTTTCTTT. It is translated as CASSLDKNTEAFF. This sequence joins TRBV7-9 and TRBJ1-1, with D hard to call. V shed 5 bases and J shed 1 base, with 8 bases lying between them. The CDR3 sequence is 13 residues long. The V gene's germline CDR1 is SEHNR and CDR2 FQNEAQ (reference sequence). The entire variable domain, with the rest obtained from reference TRBV7-9 and TRBJ1-1, is as follows: DTGVSQNPRHKITKRGQNVTFRCDPISEHNRLYWYRQTLGQGPEFLTYFQNEAQLEKSRLLSDRFSAERPKGSFSTLEIQRTEQGDSAMYLCASSLDKNTEAFFGQGTRLTVV.

This clonotype was seen a handful of times. V gene TRBV11-3 combines with J gene TRBJ2-2; 10 bases map to TRBD2. The V gene end was trimmed by 5 bases and the J gene end by 1 base; junction bases not matched to a gene: 1. This CDR3 contains 15 residues. The germline gives CDR1 SGHNT, CDR2 YENEEA. The CDR3 sequence: CASSTSGKNTGELFF. Written as DNA, the CDR3 is TGTGCCAGCAGCACTAGCGGGAAGAACACCGGGGAGCTGTTTTTT.

This clonotype was counted between two and nine times. The J gene is TRBJ2-1, the V gene TRBV6-2 or TRBV6-3, with D perhaps matching TRBD2 (5 bases). Germline loops: CDR1 MNHEY, CDR2 SVGEGT. V was clipped by 8 bases and J by 2 bases, with 7 bases between them. The CDR3 is made up of 12 amino acids. CDR3 sequence reads: CASGGTYNEQFF. The DNA of the CDR3 is TGTGCCAGCGGAGGTACCTACAATGAGCAGTTCTTC.

The chain recombines TRBV7-2 with TRBJ2-5; no reliable D call. Trimming cost V 1 base and J 5 bases, with 14 bases left between them. Germline CDR1 SGHTA, CDR2 FQGNSA. The CDR3 consists of 15 residues. CDR3 residues: CASSLEVAYRETQYF. DNA of the CDR3: TGTGCCAGCAGCTTAGAGGTCGCTTATCGGGAGACCCAGTACTTC.

This clonotype was recorded at least ten times. The chain employs TRBV7-2 and TRBJ2-1, with D tentatively TRBD2 (6 bases). With 5 bases removed from V and 2 bases from J, the gap between germline ends came to 10 bases. CDR1 and CDR2 from the germline V gene are SGHTA and FQGNSA. The CDR3 totals 14 residues. CDR3 nucleotide sequence: TGTGCCAGCAGCCCGAGCGGGCCCTACAATGAGCAGTTCTTC. This gives the protein CASSPSGPYNEQFF.

This clonotype was seen a few times. The chain has TRBV4-1 and TRBJ1-2, with 7 bases matching TRBD1. The CDR3 sequence is 15 residues long. CDR1 is MGHRA, CDR2 YSYEKL, per germline. With V trimmed by 1 base and J by 2 bases, 4 bases remained unmatched. CDR3 residues: CASSQVTGANYGYTF. CDR3 coding DNA: TGCGCCAGCAGCCAAGTTACAGGGGCGAACTATGGCTACACCTTC.

CDR3 nucleotide sequence: TGTGCCATCCTTAGGGGATCCAATGAGCAGTTCTTC. Protein sequence: CAILRGSNEQFF. The chain has TRBV10-3 and TRBJ2-1; TRBD1 is a possible D gene (5 bases). CDR1 and CDR2 (germline): ENHRY, SYGVKD. The CDR3 sequence is 12 residues long. The V end was cut by 8 bases, the J end by 6 bases, with 11 bases between.

This clonotype was picked up a small number of times. The gene calls are TRBV19 and TRBJ2-1, with unresolved D. CDR1 and CDR2 from the germline V gene are LNHDA and SQIVND (reference sequence). Trimming cost V 0 bases and J 3 bases, with 6 bases left between them. The length of the CDR3 is 14 residues. CDR3 amino acids: CASSIDPGYNEQFF. In DNA, the CDR3 is TGTGCCAGTAGTATAGATCCGGGCTACAATGAGCAGTTCTTC.

This clonotype was detected ten times or more. The chain combines TRBV7-8 with TRBJ2-5; D possibly corresponds to TRBD1 (6 bases). CDR1 and CDR2 (germline): SGHVS, FQNEAQ. V lost 4 bases, J lost 12 bases, and 21 bases lay in between. The CDR3 runs to 14 residues. The CDR3 DNA sequence: TGTGCCAGCAGCTCCCCGTCCCAATCAGGGGCAAAGTACTTC. Translation gives CASSSPSQSGAKYF.

V usage is TRBV28 and J usage is TRBJ2-7; maybe TRBD2 (5 bases). Germline V gene lookup returns CDR1 MDHEN and CDR2 SYDVKM. The V end was cut by 5 bases, the J end by 2 bases, with 13 bases between. The length of the CDR3 is 14 residues. This CDR3 reads CASSPSGAAYEQYF. In DNA form, the CDR3 reads TGTGCCAGCAGTCCGAGCGGAGCAGCCTACGAGCAGTACTTC. Supplemented by reference TRBV28 and TRBJ2-7, the full variable domain reads DVKVTQSSRYLVKRTGEKVFLECVQDMDHENMFWYRQDPGLGLRLIYFSYDVKMKEKGDIPEGYSVSREKKERFSLILESASTNQTSMYLCASSPSGAAYEQYFGPGTRLTVT.

CDR3 in DNA: TGCGCCAGCAGCTTGGCCGAACTAGCGCTGGGGGTTGAGCAGTTCTTC. Translating gives CASSLAELALGVEQFF. V gene TRBV5-1 combines with J gene TRBJ2-1; TRBD2 matches 7 bases. V trimming: 0 bases; J trimming: 9 bases; junction bases outside the gene matches: 12. This CDR3 contains 16 residues. From germline, CDR1 is SGHRS and CDR2 YFSETQ.

This clonotype has only a few counts. The chain combines TRBV7-9 with TRBJ2-3, with TRBD1 identical over 7 bases. Germline assignment: CDR1 SEHNR and CDR2 FQNEAQ (reference sequence). There are 15 residues in the CDR3. V shed 5 bases, J shed 2 bases, and the junction held 7 bases outside the gene matches. The CDR3 protein is CASSGSGQTTDTQYF. DNA for the CDR3: TGTGCCAGCAGCGGTTCGGGACAGACCACAGATACGCAGTATTTT.

This clonotype was detected ten times or more. This rearrangement joins TRBV28 to TRBJ2-3; 7 nucleotides agree with TRBD2. The trim removed 3 bases at V and 6 bases at J, leaving 6 bases unmatched. This CDR3 spans 14 amino acids. Germline lookup yields CDR1 MDHEN and CDR2 SYDVKM. CDR3 DNA: TGTGCCAGCAGTTTGTGGCAGGGAGGGGATACGCAGTATTTT. The encoded protein is CASSLWQGGDTQYF.

The CDR3 region is CASSAGKGSSYEQYF. CDR3 DNA sequence: TGTGCCAGCAGCGCAGGGAAGGGGAGCTCCTACGAGCAGTACTTC. The rearrangement joins TRBV7-6 to TRBJ2-7; perhaps D is TRBD1 or TRBD2 (5 bases each). Per germline, CDR1 SGHVS and CDR2 FNYEAQ. CDR3 length: 15 amino acids. V lost 5 bases, J lost 0 bases, and 14 bases lay in between.

This clonotype was detected a few times. The chain employs TRBV28 and TRBJ2-1; D could derive from TRBD1 or TRBD2 (5 bases each). Germline CDR1 MDHEN, CDR2 SYDVKM. V lost 1 base, J lost 5 bases, and 12 bases lay in between. The CDR3 covers 15 residues. The CDR3 DNA is TGTGCCAGCAGTTTATACCTGAGGGACCACAATGAGCAGTTCTTC. Amino acids: CASSLYLRDHNEQFF.

This chain uses TRBV4-2 with TRBJ2-7; 7 positions agree with TRBD2. The CDR3 covers 16 residues. Trimming at V came to 4 bases and at J to 5 bases, leaving 14 bases not matched to a gene. The germline V gene has CDR1 LGHNA and CDR2 YNFKEQ. In DNA form, the CDR3 reads TGTGCCAGCAGCCCTCAACTGGCGGTCGGGGGGAACGAGCAGTACTTC. Translating gives CASSPQLAVGGNEQYF.

The chain recombines TRBV27 with TRBJ1-1; 9 nucleotides match TRBD1. V was pared by 6 bases and J by 8 bases, with 13 bases of the junction left unmatched. The V gene's germline CDR1 is MNHEY and CDR2 SMNVEV (reference sequence). This CDR3 is built from 15 residues. CDR3 nucleotide sequence: TGTGCCAGCAGACGGAAGTGGACAGGGGATCTCGAAGCTTTCTTT. It is translated as CASRRKWTGDLEAFF.

This clonotype occurred a few times. The chain is built from TRBV28 and TRBJ2-1; 13 nucleotides match TRBD2. Trimming cost V 3 bases and J 2 bases; bases outside gene matches: 13. The germline V gene has CDR1 MDHEN and CDR2 SYDVKM. The CDR3 loop spans 20 amino acids. Written as DNA, the CDR3 is TGTGCCAGCAGTTTCCCCTGGACTAGCGGGAGTCACCTGGCCTACAATGAGCAGTTCTTC. Translation: CASSFPWTSGSHLAYNEQFF.